This T cell receptor beta chain originates from a study of blood T cells in healthy people across ages. This clonotype was counted many times. Antigen unknown. A second PCR, run for roughly 6 to 11 cycles, used a sample-barcoded 5' primer plus a J-beta primer mix. In TCRdb, the 5' RACE reads were re-called with MiXCR into one record per CDR3 protein. The data hold around 870,000 distinct CDR3 sequences, with about 28% observed a single time. Notes on the study in general: PBMCs left unsorted prevented a conclusive naive versus antigen-experienced comparison.

The source of this sequence is a woman of 80 years or more in good health. The sample comprised blood.

DNA of the CDR3: TGTGCCAGCAGAAAAGGTGGGACTAGGGGGCCAGATACGCAGTATTTT. Its translation: CASRKGGTRGPDTQYF. V usage is TRBV11-2 and J usage is TRBJ2-3, with D possibly matching TRBD2 (8 bases). V lost 6 bases to trimming and J lost 4 bases, with 20 bases between them. Germline V gene data show CDR1 as SGHAT and CDR2 as FQNNGV. The CDR3 runs to 16 residues.